This T cell receptor (beta chain) comes out of a study of blood T cell repertoires in COVID-19. Whole-study context: Samples taken during acute and convalescent COVID-19 were collected in the United States, Italy and Spain. T cells, B-cell-depleted T cells, or PBMCs provided the cDNA or gDNA that served as material.

In the original processing: Estimation of nucleated cell counts relied on the amplification of reference gene primers. Sequenced by immunoSEQ multiplex PCR; TCRdb stores in-frame clones only, minus some. Clonal size and the V and J genes are those of that table, whereas D and trimming came from the DNA. The data show 52,000 or so clones, with 80% to 90% seen just once and roughly 2.7% held by the top ten. V lost 4 bases, J lost 8 bases, and 21 bases lay in between. From germline, CDR1 is LGHDT and CDR2 YNNKEL (reference sequence). This CDR3 comprises 16 residues. Sequenced input: peripheral blood. The clonotype was recovered from a man older than 75 with acute or convalescent COVID-19. The chain employs TRBV3-1 (or the pseudogene TRBV3-2) and TRBJ2-1; D is unresolved. The CDR3 region has the DNA TGTGCCAGCAGCCGGCGCGTTGGCGGTGGCGGAGATGAGCAGTTCTTC. It is translated as CASSRRVGGGGDEQFF.